This T cell receptor (beta chain) was obtained from a study of T-cell reconstitution after alpha-beta-depleted transplantation in children. Study-wide results and limits: The study reportedly traced alpha-beta T cells about two months after transplant to several hundred expanded graft clones. T-cell counts and diversity at one year following transplant were attributed mainly to newly produced T cells. Recipient T cells and thymic progenitors that survived gave rise to the high TCRbeta diversity observed at day 60 in some patients.

It was with unique molecular identifiers that the TCRbeta library was prepared. Each CDR3 protein is one row after TCRdb ran MiXCR on the PCR reads. The data show fewer than 550,000 distinct CDR3 sequences, 11% seen once. A note on this clonotype: The antigen is unknown. A read error may account for a junction end that differs from germline.

From germline, CDR1 is DFQATT and CDR2 SNEGSKA (reference sequence). The CDR3 sequence is 17 residues long. The chain uses TRBV20-1 and TRBJ2-2; D may be TRBD2 (5 bases). The specimen comprised PBMCs, mostly from graft donor cells, sampled 180 days after TCRalphabeta/CD19-depleted stem cell transplant. The receptor's source is a female patient aged 2-10 years who had a stem cell transplant for aplastic anemia, so the T cells may come from the graft donor. CDR3 in amino acids: CCARSILGSWNTGELFF. For the CDR3, the DNA is TGCTGTGCTAGGAGTATTTTGGGGAGTTGGAACACCGGGGAGCTGTTTTTT.